A single sample gave rise to the 24 T cell receptor beta chains below, sequenced in a study of OX40 agonist ivuxolimab in advanced cancers. The table came from immunoSEQ multiplex PCR; TCRdb's copy has only in-frame clones and leaves some out. Of about 110,000 clones listed, 80% to 95% were seen once; the top ten hold 1.2%. This sample comprised CD4+ or CD8+ T cells sorted from blood, obtained in a trial of the OX40 agonist ivuxolimab. Receptors were obtained from an adult with an advanced solid tumor such as melanoma, head and neck, liver or kidney cancer.

V usage is TRBV6-6 and J usage is TRBJ2-3; D not resolved. The CDR3 length is 13 residues. Germline-derived CDR1 and CDR2 are MNHNY and SVGAGI (reference sequence). With 6 bases removed from V and 2 bases from J, the gap between germline ends came to 9 bases. The CDR3 DNA follows: TGTGCCAGCAGCCCAAGAGTCACAGATACGCAGTATTTT. Amino acids: CASSPRVTDTQYF.

The chain couples TRBV27 to TRBJ2-7, with TRBD1 matching over 7 bases. The CDR3 extends over 13 amino acids. Germline V gene sequence: CDR1 MNHEY, CDR2 SMNVEV (reference sequence). Losses at the gene ends were 4 bases for V and 6 bases for J; bases not matched to a gene: 6. In nucleotides, the CDR3 is TGTGCCAGCAGTTCAAGACAGGGATCCGAGCAGTACTTC. Its translation is CASSSRQGSEQYF.

This chain connects TRBV9 to TRBJ1-4, with TRBD1 as a possible D gene (5 bases). Germline V lookup: CDR1 SGDLS, CDR2 YYNGEE. The CDR3 extends over 14 amino acids. The germline V and J ends were trimmed by 3 bases and 5 bases, with 11 bases remaining between them. The CDR3 region is CASSGGISNEKLFF. As DNA, the CDR3 is TGTGCCAGCAGCGGGGGGATCTCAAATGAAAAACTGTTTTTT.

The chain has TRBV2 and TRBJ2-1, with 7 positions matching TRBD2. V was pared by 6 bases and J by 9 bases, with 11 bases of the junction left unmatched. The CDR3 sequence is 14 residues long. CDR1 and CDR2 from the germline V gene are SNHLY and FYNNEI. CDR3 in amino acids: CASRTWRENGEQFF. CDR3 sequence (DNA): TGTGCCAGCAGAACCTGGCGGGAGAACGGTGAGCAGTTCTTC. The full variable domain, with the rest looked up from reference TRBV2 and TRBJ2-1, is EPEVTQTPSHQVTQMGQEVILRCVPISNHLYFYWYRQILGQKVEFLVSFYNNEISEKSEIFDDQFSVERPDGSNFTLKIRSTKLEDSAMYFCASRTWRENGEQFFGPGTRLTVL.

The chain links TRBV7-6 to TRBJ2-5, with a tentative D call TRBD2 (5 bases). This CDR3 spans 11 amino acids. In germline, CDR1 is SGHVS, CDR2 FNYEAQ. Trimming shortened V by 5 bases and J by 4 bases, and 5 bases separated the two germline ends. The CDR3 DNA reads as TGTGCCAGCAGCGAGGGAGAGACCCAGTACTTC. This encodes CASSEGETQYF.

CDR3 nucleotides: TGTGCCATCAGTGTACGGGACAGTAACGAGGGTTTCTTT. Amino acid sequence: CAISVRDSNEGFF. This chain links TRBV10-3 with TRBJ1-1, with 7 bases aligning to TRBD1. J gave up 13 bases and V 4 bases, and 12 bases lay outside the gene matches. The CDR3 sequence is 13 residues long. CDR1 and CDR2 from the germline V gene are ENHRY and SYGVKD.

CDR3 DNA: TGTGCCAGCAGCTTAGGGCTAGCGGGAGGTTCGAGTCCCCAAGAGACCCAGTACTTC. Its protein product is CASSLGLAGGSSPQETQYF. This chain joins TRBV11-2 and TRBJ2-5, with 11 bases aligning to TRBD2. The CDR3 runs 19 residues. With 1 base clipped from V and 1 base from J, the junction kept 11 bases outside the gene matches. The germline gives CDR1 SGHAT, CDR2 FQNNGV.

This chain links TRBV11-2 with TRBJ2-7; a weak D match, TRBD2 (5 bases). The length of the CDR3 is 13 residues. Germline V gene data show CDR1 as SGHAT and CDR2 as FQNNGV. V gave up 6 bases and J gave up 1 base, with 10 bases separating them. CDR3 sequence: CASRLTSSYEQYF. DNA of the CDR3: TGTGCCAGCAGACTCACTAGTTCCTACGAGCAGTACTTC.

CDR3 residues: CATNVDGSYNEQFF. The DNA of the CDR3 is TGTGCCACAAACGTCGACGGCTCCTACAATGAGCAGTTCTTC. The chain is built from TRBV19 and TRBJ2-1, with D uncertain. V lost 10 bases to trimming and J lost 0 bases, with 13 bases between them. Germline assignment: CDR1 LNHDA and CDR2 SQIVND (reference sequence). The CDR3 runs to 14 residues.

V is TRBV19 and J is TRBJ2-7; D not certain. The CDR3 loop spans 15 amino acids. The germline V gene has CDR1 LNHDA and CDR2 SQIVND (reference sequence). V was shortened by 3 bases and J by 7 bases, with 19 bases between the two germline ends. As DNA, the CDR3 is TGTGCCAGTAGTATTATTGGAACGGGTTCTTTGGAGCAGTACTTC. Translating it yields CASSIIGTGSLEQYF.

This rearrangement joins TRBV5-5 to TRBJ2-2; TRBD2 matches at 10 bases. This CDR3 comprises 14 residues. The trim removed 4 bases at V and 6 bases at J, leaving 3 bases unmatched. The germline V gene encodes CDR1 SGHKS and CDR2 YYEKEE (reference sequence). In DNA, the CDR3 is TGTGCCAGCAGCCCAGGACTAGCGGCCGGGGAGCTGTTTTTT. The encoded protein is CASSPGLAAGELFF. The full variable domain, in which reference TRBV5-5 and TRBJ2-2 provide the parts outside the CDR3, is DAGVTQSPTHLIKTRGQQVTLRCSPISGHKSVSWYQQVLGQGPQFIFQYYEKEERGRGNFPDRFSARQFPNYSSELNVNALLLGDSALYLCASSPGLAAGELFFGEGSRLTVL.

The chain joins TRBV9 to TRBJ1-2; D possibly corresponds to TRBD1 (5 bases). The ends were cut back, 3 bases at V and 9 bases at J, with 9 bases in the middle. The CDR3 is 11 amino acids. Germline assignment: CDR1 SGDLS and CDR2 YYNGEE. Written as DNA, the CDR3 is TGTGCCAGCAGCGCCGGACACAGCTACACCTTC. This encodes CASSAGHSYTF.

V and J are TRBV9 and TRBJ1-3; tentatively, D is TRBD1 (6 bases). Trimming pared 0 bases from V and 2 bases from J, leaving 12 bases between. Germline loops: CDR1 SGDLS, CDR2 YYNGEE. The CDR3 contains 16 residues. CDR3 amino acids: CASSVGVGAPGNTIYF. CDR3 nucleotide sequence: TGTGCCAGCAGCGTAGGTGTGGGGGCTCCTGGAAACACCATATATTTT.

This clone has just one count. The junction and the germline gene differ at one end; a read error may be behind it. This sequence joins TRBV19 and TRBJ2-2; the D is unclear. This CDR3 region has 14 residues. Germline V gene data show CDR1 as LNHDA and CDR2 as SQIVND (reference sequence). CDR3 residues: CASTRFTNTGELFF. CDR3 sequence (DNA): TGTGCGAGTACCCGCTTCACGAACACCGGGGAGCTGTTTTTT.

This chain links TRBV12-5 with TRBJ2-2; tentatively, D is TRBD2 (6 bases). V was shortened by 2 bases and J by 2 bases, with 12 bases between the two germline ends. The CDR3 has 16 amino acids. The germline V gene encodes CDR1 LGHNT and CDR2 FRNRAP. CDR3 DNA sequence: TGTGCTAGTGGTTTGCTAACTAGCACCAACACCGGGGAGCTGTTTTTT. Translation: CASGLLTSTNTGELFF.

The chain carries TRBV5-4 and TRBJ2-7, with 7 nucleotides matching TRBD1. Trimming at V came to 3 bases and at J to 5 bases, leaving 8 bases not matched to a gene. Germline V lookup: CDR1 SGHNT, CDR2 YYREEE (reference sequence). There are 14 residues in the CDR3. The CDR3 DNA reads TGTGCCAGCAGCTCGCCCATGCAGGGGGACGAGCAGTACTTC. As protein: CASSSPMQGDEQYF. The full variable domain, with the rest looked up from reference TRBV5-4 and TRBJ2-7, is ETGVTQSPTHLIKTRGQQVTLRCSSQSGHNTVSWYQQALGQGPQFIFQYYREEENGRGNFPPRFSGLQFPNYSSELNVNALELDDSALYLCASSSPMQGDEQYFGPGTRLTVT.

V is TRBV14 and J is TRBJ2-3; maybe TRBD2 (5 bases). The CDR3 is 18 residues long. V dropped 4 bases and J dropped 3 bases, with 23 bases sitting between them. CDR1 is SGHDN and CDR2 is FVKESK in the germline V gene. DNA of the CDR3: TGTGCCAGCAGCCTTACGAGCGGACTCCGGTCCACAACAGATACGCAGTATTTT. It specifies CASSLTSGLRSTTDTQYF. The variable domain in full, completed from reference TRBV14 and TRBJ2-3, reads EAGVTQFPSHSVIEKGQTVTLRCDPISGHDNLYWYRRVMGKEIKFLLHFVKESKQDESGMPNNRFLAERTGGTYSTLKVQPAELEDSGVYFCASSLTSGLRSTTDTQYFGPGTRLTVL.

V gene TRBV25-1 combines with J gene TRBJ1-1; no reliable D call. The CDR3 has 13 residues. The germline V and J ends were trimmed by 5 bases and 4 bases, with 11 bases remaining between them. Germline lookup yields CDR1 MGHDK and CDR2 SYGVNS. CDR3 amino acids: CASSPEMGTEAFF. The CDR3 DNA follows: TGTGCCAGCAGTCCCGAGATGGGCACTGAAGCTTTCTTT.

The CDR3: CAVSEAGGGDTQYF. The DNA for the CDR3 is TGTGCTGTCTCAGAGGCGGGAGGGGGAGATACGCAGTATTTT. This chain uses TRBV19 with TRBJ2-3, with 9 positions matching TRBD2. This CDR3 region has 14 residues. CDR1 LNHDA and CDR2 SQIVND come from the germline V gene (reference sequence).

This chain links TRBV7-2 with TRBJ1-4; TRBD1 aligns across 7 bases. V lost 4 bases to trimming and J lost 8 bases; unmatched junction nucleotides: 10. Germline CDR1 SGHTA, CDR2 FQGNSA. The CDR3 contains 15 residues. CDR3 DNA sequence: TGTGCCAGCAGCTCTACACAGGGGATAAGGGAAAAACTGTTTTTT. Amino acids: CASSSTQGIREKLFF.

The chain employs TRBV28 and TRBJ1-2, with a possible D match to TRBD1 (5 bases). Germline V gene data show CDR1 as MDHEN and CDR2 as SYDVKM. V was cut by 3 bases and J by 7 bases, with 15 bases left in between. The CDR3 totals 14 residues. As DNA, the CDR3 is TGTGCCAGCAGTTTTGCGGGGTCCGGGGGTGGCTACACCTTC. It encodes CASSFAGSGGGYTF.

This chain uses TRBV5-8 with TRBJ1-1; D remains ambiguous. The CDR3 totals 11 residues. The V end was cut by 2 bases, the J end by 8 bases, with 7 bases between. Germline values: CDR1 SGHTS, CDR2 YDEGEE. The chain's CDR3 is CASSFRLEAFF. CDR3 bases: TGTGCCAGCAGCTTTCGGTTGGAAGCTTTCTTT.

The genes are TRBV4-3 and TRBJ1-1, with 7 bases that match TRBD1. The CDR3 spans 15 residues. Germline loops: CDR1 LGHNA, CDR2 YSLEER. With V trimmed by 0 bases and J by 3 bases, 4 bases remained unmatched. The CDR3 bases are TGCGCCAGCAGCCAAGAGAGGGGGCCGTACACTGAAGCTTTCTTT. Its translation: CASSQERGPYTEAFF.

The chain uses TRBV7-3 and TRBJ2-1; D is ambiguous. The germline CDR1 and CDR2 sequences are SGHTA and FQGTGA. Trimming removed 9 bases at V and 0 bases at J, with 15 bases between. The CDR3 is 15 residues long. The CDR3 sequence: CASTTTRGSYNEQFF. The CDR3 DNA follows: TGTGCCAGTACAACTACCCGCGGCTCCTACAATGAGCAGTTCTTC.